This entry is about one TCR beta chain. The data belong to a study of blood T cell repertoires in COVID-19. Study as a whole: The United States, Italy and Spain supplied acute and convalescent COVID-19 samples.

Participant ages covered about 18 to 95 years across 24 US areas. The recovered donors of Cohort 3 showed two negative PCRs, clearance, or symptom resolution. The authors' processing: Researchers report that nucleated cell counts were estimated from reference gene primer amplification. Clones were read by immunoSEQ multiplex PCR, and TCRdb kept only the in-frame ones, dropping some. For V, J and clone size, that table is used; D and trimming come from the DNA. The sample lists about 270,000 clones; 80% to 90% were seen once. CDR3 length: 16 amino acids. V lost 4 bases to trimming and J lost 3 bases; unmatched junction nucleotides: 10. Germline lookup yields CDR1 SGHNT and CDR2 YYREEE (reference sequence).

The rearrangement uses TRBV5-4 and TRBJ1-3; 7 bases match TRBD1. The sequencing input was PBMCs or T cells enriched from blood (not recorded which). The sequence was collected from a woman aged 18-35 years who had recovered from COVID-19. CDR3 bases: TGTGCCAGCAGCCCGGCCGGGACAGCCCTTGGAAACACCATATATTTT. Protein sequence: CASSPAGTALGNTIYF.